This TCR beta chain stems from a study of shared clonotypes between healthy human individuals. The overall study: Each donor had three CD4 naive, three CD4 memory, two CD8 naive and one CD8 memory plate.

Study results and caveats: Shared clonotypes: 4.5% to 5% naive CD4, approximately 3.4% naive CD8, 2% to 2.5% memory CD4, about 0.41% memory CD8.

CD45RO negativity and positive selection for CCR7 defined naive CD8 cells, a population that excluded terminally differentiated effector memory CD45RA+ cells. Method: immunoSEQ multiplex PCR; TCRdb's copy keeps in-frame clones and lacks some. The sample consists of over 2 million clones, just under 95% of them appearing once. Turning to this clone: Antigen: not known.

Source material: naive CD8+ T cells sorted from blood. This TCR derives from a man younger than 35 in good health.

The CDR3 loop is CASSQKGVAKNIQYF. CDR3 nucleotides: TGTGCCAGCAGCCAAAAAGGGGTAGCCAAAAACATTCAGTACTTC. The genes are TRBV14 and TRBJ2-4; a weak D match, TRBD1 (5 bases). CDR1 SGHDN and CDR2 FVKESK come from the germline V gene. Trimming took off 2 bases at V and 0 bases at J, with 8 bases between the two ends. This CDR3 contains 15 residues.